This T cell receptor beta chain appears in the sequencing data of a study of post-analysis software for immune sequencing data. About the research overall: Included among the disease courses, which were recorded for the cohort, were relapsing-remitting, secondary progressive and progressive-relapsing multiple sclerosis.

The library was made from cDNA and included unique molecular identifiers. T cells numbering about 0.9 to 10 million yielded cDNA molecules that totaled about 500,000. TCRdb independently ran MiXCR on the PCR reads; one entry per CDR3 protein. Here the sample spans hundreds of thousands of distinct CDR3 sequences, about 27% being singletons. This clonotype was detected a few times. No antigen is known for it. General study points: Controls had lower frequencies than patients of roughly five TRBV segments, which included TRBV5-6, TRBV5-1 and TRBV20-1. With F measure, samples from one preparation batch clustered together strongly.

CDR1 and CDR2 (germline): SGDLS, YYNGEE. The V end was cut by 0 bases, the J end by 3 bases, with 10 bases between. This CDR3 contains 14 residues. The specimen was blood. The receptor was isolated from a girl between 10 and 17 years old with multiple sclerosis. J is TRBJ2-7 and V is TRBV9; the D gene is possibly TRBD2 (5 bases). The CDR3 sequence is CASSVESSSYEQYF. The CDR3 DNA sequence: TGTGCCAGCAGCGTAGAATCTAGCAGCTACGAGCAGTACTTC.